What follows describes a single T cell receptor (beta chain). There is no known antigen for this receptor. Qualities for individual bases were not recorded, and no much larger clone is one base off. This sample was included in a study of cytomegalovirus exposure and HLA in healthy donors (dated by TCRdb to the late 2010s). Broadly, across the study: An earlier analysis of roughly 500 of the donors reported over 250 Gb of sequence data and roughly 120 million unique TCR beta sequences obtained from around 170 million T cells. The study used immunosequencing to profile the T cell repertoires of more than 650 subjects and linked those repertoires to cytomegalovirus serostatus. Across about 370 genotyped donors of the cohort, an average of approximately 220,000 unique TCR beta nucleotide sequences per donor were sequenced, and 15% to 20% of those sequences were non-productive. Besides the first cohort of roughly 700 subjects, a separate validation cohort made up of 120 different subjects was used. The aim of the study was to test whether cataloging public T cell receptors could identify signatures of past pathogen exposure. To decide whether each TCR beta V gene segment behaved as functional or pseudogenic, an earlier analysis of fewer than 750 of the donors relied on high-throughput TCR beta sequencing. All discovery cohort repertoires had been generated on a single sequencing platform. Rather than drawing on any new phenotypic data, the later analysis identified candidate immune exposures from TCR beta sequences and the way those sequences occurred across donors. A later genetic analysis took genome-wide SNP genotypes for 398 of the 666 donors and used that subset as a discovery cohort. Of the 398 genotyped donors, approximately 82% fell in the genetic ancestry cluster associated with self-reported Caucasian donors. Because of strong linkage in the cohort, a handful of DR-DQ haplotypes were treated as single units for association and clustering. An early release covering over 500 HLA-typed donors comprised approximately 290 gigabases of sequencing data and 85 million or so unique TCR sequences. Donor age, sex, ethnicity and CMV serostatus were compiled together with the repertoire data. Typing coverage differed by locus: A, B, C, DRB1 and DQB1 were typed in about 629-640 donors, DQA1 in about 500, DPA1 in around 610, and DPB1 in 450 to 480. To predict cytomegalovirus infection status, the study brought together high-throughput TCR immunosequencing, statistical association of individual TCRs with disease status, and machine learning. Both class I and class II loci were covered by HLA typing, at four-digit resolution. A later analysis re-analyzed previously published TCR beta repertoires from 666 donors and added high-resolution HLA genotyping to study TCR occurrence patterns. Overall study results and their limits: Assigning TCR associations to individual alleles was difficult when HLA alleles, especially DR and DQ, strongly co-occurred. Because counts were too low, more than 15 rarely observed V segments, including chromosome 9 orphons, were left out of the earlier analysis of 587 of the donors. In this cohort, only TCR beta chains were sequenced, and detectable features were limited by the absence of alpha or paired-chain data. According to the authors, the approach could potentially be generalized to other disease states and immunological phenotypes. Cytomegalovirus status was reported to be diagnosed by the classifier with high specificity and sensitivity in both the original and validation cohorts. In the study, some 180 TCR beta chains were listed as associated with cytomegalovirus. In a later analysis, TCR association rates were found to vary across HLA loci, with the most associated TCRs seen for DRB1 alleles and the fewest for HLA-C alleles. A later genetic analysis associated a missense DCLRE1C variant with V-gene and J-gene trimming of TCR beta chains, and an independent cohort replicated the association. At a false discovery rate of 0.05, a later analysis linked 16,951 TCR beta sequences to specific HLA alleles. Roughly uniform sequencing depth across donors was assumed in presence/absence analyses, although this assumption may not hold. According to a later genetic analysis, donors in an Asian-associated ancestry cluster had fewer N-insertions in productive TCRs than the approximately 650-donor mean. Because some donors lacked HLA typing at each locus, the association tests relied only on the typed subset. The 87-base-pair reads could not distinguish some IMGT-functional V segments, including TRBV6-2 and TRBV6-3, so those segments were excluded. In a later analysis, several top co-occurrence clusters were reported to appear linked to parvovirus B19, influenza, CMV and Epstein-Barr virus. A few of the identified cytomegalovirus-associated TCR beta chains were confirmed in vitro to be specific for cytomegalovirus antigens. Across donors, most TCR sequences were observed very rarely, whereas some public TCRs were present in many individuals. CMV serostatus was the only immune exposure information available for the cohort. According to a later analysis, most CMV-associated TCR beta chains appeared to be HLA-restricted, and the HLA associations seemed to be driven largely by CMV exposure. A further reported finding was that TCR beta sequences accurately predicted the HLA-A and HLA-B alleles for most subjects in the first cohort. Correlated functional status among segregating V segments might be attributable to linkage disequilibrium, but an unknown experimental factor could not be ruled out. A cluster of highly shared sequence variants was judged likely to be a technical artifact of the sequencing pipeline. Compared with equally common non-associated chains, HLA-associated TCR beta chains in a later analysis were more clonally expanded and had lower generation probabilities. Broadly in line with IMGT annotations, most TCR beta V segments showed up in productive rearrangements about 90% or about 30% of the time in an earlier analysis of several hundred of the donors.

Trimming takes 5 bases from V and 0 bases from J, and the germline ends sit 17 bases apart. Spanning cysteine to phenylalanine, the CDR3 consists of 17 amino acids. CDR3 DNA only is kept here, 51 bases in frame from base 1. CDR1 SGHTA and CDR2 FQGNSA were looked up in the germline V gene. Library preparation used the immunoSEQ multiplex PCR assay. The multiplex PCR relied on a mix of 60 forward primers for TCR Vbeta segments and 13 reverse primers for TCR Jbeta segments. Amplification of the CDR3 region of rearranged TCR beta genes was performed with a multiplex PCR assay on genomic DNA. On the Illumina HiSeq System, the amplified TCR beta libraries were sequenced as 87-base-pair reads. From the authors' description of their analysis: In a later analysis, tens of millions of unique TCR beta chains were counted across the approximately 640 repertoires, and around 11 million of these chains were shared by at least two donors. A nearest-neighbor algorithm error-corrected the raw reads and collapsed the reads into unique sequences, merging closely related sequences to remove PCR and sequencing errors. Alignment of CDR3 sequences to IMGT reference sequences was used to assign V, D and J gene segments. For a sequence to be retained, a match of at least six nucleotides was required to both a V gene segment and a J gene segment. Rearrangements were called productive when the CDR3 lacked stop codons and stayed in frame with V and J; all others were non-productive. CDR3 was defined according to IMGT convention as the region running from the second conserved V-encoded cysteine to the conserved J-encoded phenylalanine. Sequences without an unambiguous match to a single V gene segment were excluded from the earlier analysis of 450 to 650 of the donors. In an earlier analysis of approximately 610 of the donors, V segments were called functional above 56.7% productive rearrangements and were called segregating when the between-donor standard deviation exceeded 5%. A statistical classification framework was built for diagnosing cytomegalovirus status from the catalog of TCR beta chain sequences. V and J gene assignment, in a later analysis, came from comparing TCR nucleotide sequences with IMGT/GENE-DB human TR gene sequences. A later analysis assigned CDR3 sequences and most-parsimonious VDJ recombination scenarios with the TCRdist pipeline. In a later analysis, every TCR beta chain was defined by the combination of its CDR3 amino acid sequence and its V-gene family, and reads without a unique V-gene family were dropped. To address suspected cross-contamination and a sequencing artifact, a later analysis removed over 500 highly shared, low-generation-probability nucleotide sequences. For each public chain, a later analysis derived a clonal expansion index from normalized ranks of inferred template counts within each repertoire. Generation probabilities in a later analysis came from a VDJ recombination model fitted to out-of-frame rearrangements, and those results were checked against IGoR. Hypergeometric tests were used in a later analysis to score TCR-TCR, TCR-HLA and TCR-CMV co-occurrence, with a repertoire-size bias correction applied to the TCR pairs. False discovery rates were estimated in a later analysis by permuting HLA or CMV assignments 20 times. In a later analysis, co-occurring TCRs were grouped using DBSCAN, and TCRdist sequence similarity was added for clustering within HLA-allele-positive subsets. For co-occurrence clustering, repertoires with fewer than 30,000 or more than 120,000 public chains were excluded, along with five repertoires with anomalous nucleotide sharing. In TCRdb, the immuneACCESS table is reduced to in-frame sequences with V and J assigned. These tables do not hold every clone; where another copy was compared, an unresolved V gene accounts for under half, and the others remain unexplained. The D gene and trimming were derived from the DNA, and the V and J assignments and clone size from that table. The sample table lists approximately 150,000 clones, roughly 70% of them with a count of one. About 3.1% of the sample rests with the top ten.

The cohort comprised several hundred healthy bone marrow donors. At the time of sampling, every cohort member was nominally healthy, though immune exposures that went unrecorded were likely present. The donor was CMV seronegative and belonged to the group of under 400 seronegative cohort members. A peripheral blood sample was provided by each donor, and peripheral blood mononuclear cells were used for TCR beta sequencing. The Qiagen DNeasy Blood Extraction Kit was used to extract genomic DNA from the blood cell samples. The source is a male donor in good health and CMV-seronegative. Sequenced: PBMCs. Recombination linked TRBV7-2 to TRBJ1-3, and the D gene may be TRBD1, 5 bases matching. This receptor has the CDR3 CASSPTGGSYSGNTIYF. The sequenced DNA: TGTGCCAGCAGCCCCACGGGGGGTTCCTACTCTGGAAACACCATATATTTT.